These T cell receptor beta chains were read from a single sample in a study of OX40 agonist ivuxolimab in advanced cancers. Assay: immunoSEQ multiplex PCR; the TCRdb copy retains only in-frame clones and omits some. The repertoire has fewer than 95,000 clones, just under 90% of them found once; the top ten carry 6.5% to 9%. The specimen was CD4+ or CD8+ T cells sorted from blood, collected in a trial of the OX40 agonist ivuxolimab. The receptors originated from an adult with an advanced solid tumor such as melanoma, head and neck, liver or kidney cancer. Both conserved end residues are part of each CDR3. Each record gives: V gene, J gene, CDR3 length, D gene, clone size, CDR3 protein, CDR3 DNA. The D gene is left open where the match is weak. The size of a clone is reported for some rows only, either as once, few or many, or as a class for expanded clones.

>TRBV11-3|TRBJ2-1|17|NA|NA
CASSFETRTSGSNEQFF
TGTGCCAGCAGCTTCGAAACCCGGACCAGCGGTTCCAATGAGCAGTTCTTC
>TRBV30|TRBJ2-7|15|NA|NA
CAWRADKPLGYEQYF
TGTGCCTGGAGAGCCGACAAGCCCCTCGGGTACGAGCAGTACTTC
>TRBV11-2|TRBJ2-2|12|NA|once
CASSLFTGELFF
TGTGCCAGCAGCCTCTTCACCGGGGAGCTGTTTTTT
>TRBV30|TRBJ1-1|14|TRBD1|NA
CAWSRGQGRTEAFF
TGTGCCTGGAGTAGGGGACAGGGAAGGACTGAAGCTTTCTTT
>TRBV5-6|TRBJ2-1|11|NA|NA
CASSLSGEQFF
TGTGCCAGCAGCTTGTCTGGTGAGCAGTTCTTC
>TRBV27|TRBJ2-2|15|TRBD2|NA
CASSLRLATTGELFF
TGTGCCAGCAGTTTGCGACTAGCGACCACCGGGGAGCTGTTTTTT
>TRBV28|TRBJ2-5|12|NA|NA
CASSPGLREQYF
TGTGCCAGCAGTCCAGGGTTGAGAGAGCAGTACTTC
>TRBV18|TRBJ2-2|18|TRBD2|NA
CASSPRRASGSGTGELFF
TGTGCCAGCTCACCACGCCGGGCTAGCGGGTCAGGCACCGGGGAGCTGTTTTTT
>TRBV6-4|TRBJ1-1|13|TRBD1|NA
CASSATGGLEAFF
TGTGCCAGCAGTGCCACAGGGGGACTTGAAGCTTTCTTT
>TRBV5-8|TRBJ2-7|15|NA|NA
CASRRLPSAPGEQYF
TGTGCCAGCAGACGACTCCCTTCAGCGCCTGGGGAGCAGTACTTC
>TRBV10-3|TRBJ2-3|12|NA|NA
CAIKADRDTQYF
TGTGCCATCAAGGCGGACCGAGATACGCAGTATTTT
>TRBV7-9|TRBJ2-3|15|NA|few
CASSLAVLPTDTQYF
TGTGCCAGCAGCTTAGCAGTACTCCCCACAGATACGCAGTATTTT
>TRBV18|TRBJ2-2|17|TRBD2|NA
CASSPKGREATTGELFF
TGTGCCAGCTCACCAAAAGGGAGGGAAGCGACCACCGGGGAGCTGTTTTTT
>TRBV27|TRBJ1-4|14|NA|NA
CASSLGQAAGKLFF
TGTGCCAGCAGTTTGGGCCAGGCTGCAGGAAAACTGTTTTTT
>TRBV10-3|TRBJ1-2|14|TRBD1|NA
CAISGQGLNYGYTF
TGTGCCATCAGTGGACAGGGGCTTAACTATGGCTACACCTTC
>TRBV6-1|TRBJ2-7|14|NA|NA
CASSIRDAADEQYF
TGTGCCAGCAGCATCCGGGACGCCGCGGACGAGCAGTACTTC
>TRBV18|TRBJ2-7|17|NA|NA
CASSPLPGDNPTYEQYF
TGTGCCAGCTCACCCCTCCCAGGGGACAATCCTACCTACGAGCAGTACTTC
>TRBV9|TRBJ2-7|16|NA|NA
CASSPLGQGLRDEQYF
TGTGCCAGCAGCCCCCTGGGGCAGGGGTTACGGGACGAGCAGTACTTC
>TRBV7-6|TRBJ2-7|16|NA|NA
CASSLGTWASSYEQYF
TGTGCCAGCAGCTTAGGGACATGGGCCAGCTCCTACGAGCAGTACTTC
>TRBV5-1|TRBJ1-2|16|NA|NA
CASSLVTSRDNYGYTF
TGCGCCAGCAGCTTGGTAACTTCCAGGGATAACTATGGCTACACCTTC
>TRBV11-2|TRBJ1-2|13|NA|NA
CASSLGRFYGYTF
TGTGCCAGCAGCTTAGGACGGTTTTATGGCTACACCTTC
>TRBV5-4|TRBJ1-4|18|TRBD1|NA
CASSDPGQGEGENEKLFF
TGTGCCAGCAGCGACCCGGGACAGGGGGAAGGCGAAAATGAAAAACTGTTTTTT
>TRBV7-8|TRBJ2-3|18|TRBD2|NA
CASSLARGLAGVGDTQYF
TGTGCCAGCAGCTTAGCGAGAGGGCTAGCGGGAGTCGGGGATACGCAGTATTTT
>TRBV11-3|TRBJ2-7|15|TRBD2|NA
CASSFTSGPNYEQYF
TGTGCCAGCAGCTTTACTAGCGGGCCCAACTACGAGCAGTACTTC
>TRBV30|TRBJ1-2|17|NA|NA
CAWRGLVVGDNSYGYTF
TGTGCCTGGAGAGGGCTGGTGGTGGGGGACAACTCCTATGGCTACACCTTC
>TRBV30|TRBJ2-3|14|NA|NA
CAWSLQGGTDTQYF
TGTGCCTGGAGTTTACAGGGAGGGACAGATACGCAGTATTTT
>TRBV2|TRBJ2-7|10|TRBD1|NA
CASRGQEQYF
TGTGCCAGCAGGGGACAGGAGCAGTACTTC
>TRBV10-1|TRBJ2-7|16|TRBD1|NA
CASSESPRDRSGEQYF
TGCGCCAGCAGTGAGTCTCCCAGGGACAGATCGGGCGAGCAGTACTTC